The 14 T cell receptor beta chains reported below all come from one sample, sequenced in a study of control samples from healthy donors and cancer patients. This table comes from immunoSEQ multiplex PCR, and its TCRdb copy is limited to in-frame clones, with some not included. The sample has about 130,000 clones, under 95% seen once. Sequenced: blood. Source of these receptors: a man in his late teens or twenties in good health.

This clone appeared a few times. The chain joins TRBV19 to TRBJ2-1, with no clear D. The CDR3 runs 17 residues. CDR1 is LNHDA and CDR2 is SQIVND in the germline V gene (reference sequence). Trimming cost V 6 bases and J 0 bases, with 18 bases left between them. The CDR3 is CASSPHDLSASYNEQFF. CDR3 sequence (DNA): TGTGCCAGTAGCCCGCATGACCTGTCCGCCTCCTACAATGAGCAGTTCTTC.

The CDR3 region is CAWSVKSNQPQHF. The CDR3 DNA reads TGTGCCTGGAGTGTTAAGAGCAATCAGCCCCAGCATTTT. The V call is TRBV30, the J call TRBJ1-5; no clear D gene. In germline, CDR1 is GTSNPN, CDR2 SVGIG (reference sequence). There are 13 residues in the CDR3. Trimming removed 0 bases at V and 1 base at J, with 4 bases between.

The chain links TRBV5-6 to TRBJ1-5; D unresolved. In germline, CDR1 is SGHDT, CDR2 YYEEEE. Trimming cost V 0 bases and J 0 bases, with 13 bases left between them. The CDR3 is 17 residues long. CDR3 in amino acids: CASSLAIDAYSNQPQHF. CDR3 nucleotides: TGTGCCAGCAGCTTGGCCATTGATGCGTATAGCAATCAGCCCCAGCATTTT.

This clone appeared once. The chain couples TRBV5-6 to TRBJ1-5, with D perhaps TRBD1 (6 bases). The CDR3 consists of 13 residues. V was cut by 2 bases and J by 6 bases, with 9 bases left in between. Germline CDR1 is SGHDT and CDR2 is YYEEEE. The CDR3 DNA reads as TGTGCCAGCAGCTTCGGGGGCCGTCAGCCCCAGCATTTT. Its protein product is CASSFGGRQPQHF. Full variable domain (outside the CDR3, taken from reference TRBV5-6 and TRBJ1-5): DAGVTQSPTHLIKTRGQQVTLRCSPKSGHDTVSWYQQALGQGPQFIFQYYEEEERQRGNFPDRFSGHQFPNYSSELNVNALLLGDSALYLCASSFGGRQPQHFGDGTRLSIL.

The gene calls are TRBV18 and TRBJ2-7, with 10 bases that match TRBD2. There are 15 residues in the CDR3. V shed 3 bases, J shed 6 bases, and the junction held 8 bases outside the gene matches. CDR1 KGHSH and CDR2 LQKENI come from the germline V gene. CDR3 nucleotide sequence: TGTGCCAGCTCACCCCAAGCTAGCGGGGGTCTCGAGCAGTACTTC. It yields the protein CASSPQASGGLEQYF. Full variable domain (outside the CDR3, taken from reference TRBV18 and TRBJ2-7): NAGVMQNPRHLVRRRGQEARLRCSPMKGHSHVYWYRQLPEEGLKFMVYLQKENIIDESGMPKERFSAEFPKEGPSILRIQQVVRGDSAAYFCASSPQASGGLEQYFGPGTRLTVT.

V usage is TRBV27 and J usage is TRBJ2-7; TRBD1 matches at 7 bases. The germline V gene encodes CDR1 MNHEY and CDR2 SMNVEV (reference sequence). The CDR3 loop spans 14 amino acids. The V gene end was trimmed by 5 bases and the J gene end by 1 base; junction bases not matched to a gene: 5. This CDR3 reads CASSAGTASYEQYF. DNA for the CDR3: TGTGCCAGCAGTGCCGGGACAGCGTCCTACGAGCAGTACTTC.

V and J are TRBV7-9 and TRBJ1-3; possible D gene TRBD1, 5 bases. The CDR3 runs to 16 residues. Germline V CDR1 and CDR2: SEHNR, FQNEAQ (reference sequence). V dropped 0 bases and J dropped 0 bases, with 9 bases sitting between them. Written as DNA, the CDR3 is TGTGCCAGCAGCTTAGCGCAGGGCCCCTCTGGAAACACCATATATTTT. Its translation is CASSLAQGPSGNTIYF.

The J gene is TRBJ2-5, the V gene TRBV7-5; the D call in the table, TRBD1, was not verified against the DNA. TRBV7-5 is tagged as a pseudogene. The CDR3 extends over 12 amino acids. The CDR3 DNA is TGTGTCAGGGTTGGGGCAGGGGAGACCCAGTACTTC. Translation: CVRVGAGETQYF.

The V and J genes are TRBV30 and TRBJ1-6; 7 bases fit TRBD1. Germline loops: CDR1 GTSNPN, CDR2 SVGIG (reference sequence). The CDR3 loop spans 15 amino acids. Losses at the gene ends were 3 bases for V and 7 bases for J; bases not matched to a gene: 9. CDR3 residues: CAWRLRGQLNSPLHF. CDR3 nucleotide sequence: TGTGCCTGGAGGCTAAGGGGACAGTTAAATTCACCCCTCCACTTT.

With respect to this clone: The sample holds other DNA sequences that translate to the same CDR3. V and J are TRBV7-9 and TRBJ1-2, with TRBD1 matching over 10 bases. This CDR3 spans 16 amino acids. Germline lookup yields CDR1 SEHNR and CDR2 FQNEAQ (reference sequence). J lost 1 base, V lost 6 bases, and 8 bases had no gene match. The CDR3 DNA is TGTGCCAGCAGTTTCTCCGGGACAGGGGATAACTATGGCTACACCTTC. Protein product: CASSFSGTGDNYGYTF.

This clone occurred once. CDR3 sequence: CASSERTRDEQFF. The CDR3 DNA reads as TGTGCCAGCAGCGAGCGGACGAGGGATGAGCAGTTCTTC. This chain links TRBV3-1 (or the pseudogene TRBV3-2) with TRBJ2-1, with D possibly TRBD2 on 5 matching bases. Trimming took 5 bases from V and 8 from J, leaving 13 bases between them. Germline values: CDR1 LGHDT, CDR2 YNNKEL (reference sequence). There are 13 residues in the CDR3.

In this sample, this clone turned up once. The chain couples TRBV11-1 to TRBJ2-2; TRBD1 is a possible D gene (6 bases). CDR1 and CDR2 from the germline V gene are SGHAT and FQDESV (reference sequence). This CDR3 spans 14 amino acids. The ends were cut back, 4 bases at V and 3 bases at J, with 9 bases in the middle. CDR3 sequence (DNA): TGTGCCAGCAGCTCAGGGGCGGACACCGGGGAGCTGTTTTTT. Its protein is CASSSGADTGELFF.

The chain recombines TRBV14 with TRBJ1-2, with a tentative D call TRBD1 (6 bases). The germline CDR1 and CDR2 sequences are SGHDN and FVKESK. The CDR3 totals 13 residues. The V end lost 3 bases, the J end lost 8 bases, and 13 bases lay between the germline ends. This CDR3 is CASSQARDTGYTF. As DNA, the CDR3 is TGTGCCAGCAGCCAGGCCAGGGACACGGGCTACACCTTC.

The V call is TRBV10-2, the J call TRBJ1-4; D remains unclear. CDR1 is WSHSY and CDR2 is SAAADI in the germline V gene. There are 16 residues in the CDR3. The V gene lost 6 bases and the J gene lost 3 bases, with 17 bases spanning the gap. CDR3 loop: CASRPSPGGPNEKLFF. CDR3 sequence (DNA): TGCGCCAGCAGGCCCTCGCCGGGAGGTCCTAATGAAAAACTGTTTTTT.